This T cell receptor beta chain was identified during a study of T cell responses to AZD1222 COVID-19 vaccine (dated by TCRdb to the early 2020s). Concerning the study at large: TCR sequencing was performed for about 240 trial participants, of whom roughly 200 were given two doses of AZD1222 and some 26 were given two doses of MenACWY control vaccine. Trial participants were enrolled by age into subgroups of 18-55, 56-69 and 70-plus years, and around 140, 26 and 57 TCR-sequenced participants, respectively, were included in these subgroups. The full study reports these points: Because no samples from the day 14 peak response were available, repertoires could be characterized only after the peak T cell response. Conclusions about previously exposed vaccinees were limited because only five to seven AZD1222 recipients were SARS-CoV-2 seropositive at baseline. The 56-69-year group was small, and its depth increase did not reach significance, likely because of low power. Participants were mostly white British and included more females than males, and it was suggested by the authors that clonal diversity may have been underestimated. After two AZD1222 doses, both the breadth and the depth of spike-specific TCRs were significantly higher than at day 0 and than in MenACWY recipients. The whole spike protein was spanned by vaccine-associated CD4 TCRs, and dominant responses were seen in regions 160-218 and 743-854. Nearly half of unique spike-specific TCRs reportedly recognized epitopes outside regions mutated in the B.1.351 and B.1.1.7 variants.

As to this clone: Its binding antigen is unknown. Per-nucleotide qualities are absent, and no much larger clonotype sits a single base away.

The CDR3 regions of human TCRbeta chains were analyzed by immunosequencing. In the authors' own workflow: TCRs in the repertoires were matched against a reference library of SARS-CoV-2-specific TCRs that had been generated with the MIRA antigen-specificity platform. Breadth was defined as the fraction of unique TCRs that were SARS-CoV-2-associated. Depth was defined as the fraction of total T cells that were SARS-CoV-2-associated. Using the MIRA data, every spike-specific TCR was mapped to the spike region that the TCR reacted to and assigned to either a CD4 or a CD8 class. Log10-transformed breadth and depth values were compared by one-way ANOVA with Sidak's multiple comparisons tests. Held by TCRdb, this immuneACCESS table contains in-frame sequences only and omits some clones. Under half of the omission traces to an unresolved V gene where checked; the cause of the rest is unknown. V and J calls and clone size are copied from that table; D and trimming were computed from the DNA. This sample comprises 130,000 or so clones, approximately 91% of them detected only once. About 1.9% of the sample rests with the top ten.

For CDR1 and CDR2, the germline V gene (reference sequence) lists SGHAT and FQDESV. V drops 6 bases and J drops 1 base, leaving 6 bases in between. Measured from the cysteine to the phenylalanine, the CDR3 is 13 residues long. The entry retains the CDR3 DNA only, 39 bases that are in frame from base 1. The sample's time point label, decoded: about 28 days (+/-7) after the second vaccine dose. AZD1222 recipients with second doses at about 4 weeks or about 12 weeks were pooled, because spike-specific TCR depth and breadth did not differ between schedules. Samples from vaccinated people were obtained from the UK trials COV001 and COV002, which included a single-blind randomized controlled phase 2/3 trial of AZD1222 (ChAdOx1 nCoV-19) in healthy adults. For TCRbeta chain sequencing, PBMC samples from trial participants were taken at day 0 and at day 28 after the second dose.

This TCR was sampled from an adult who received the AZD1222 COVID-19 vaccine. The starting material was peripheral blood, obtained 28 days after the second AZD1222 dose. Recombination linked TRBV11-1 to TRBJ2-2; the D gene is possibly TRBD2, with 6 bases matching. The DNA reads as follows: TGTGCCAGCAGGGAGGGGAACACCGGGGAGCTGTTTTTT. This encodes CASREGNTGELFF.